This entry is about one T cell receptor beta chain. The table lists this clone with a few counts. No cognate antigen has been identified for it. Base quality data are lacking; no much larger clone is found one base away. Interpreted using the paper, the time point label stands for: about 28 days (+/-7) after the second vaccine dose. Because spike-specific TCR depth and breadth did not differ between the two schedules, AZD1222 recipients who got a second dose at roughly 4 weeks were pooled with those who got a second dose at roughly 12 weeks. Vaccinee samples were obtained from the UK trials COV001 and COV002, which included a single-blind randomized controlled phase 2/3 trial of AZD1222 (ChAdOx1 nCoV-19) in healthy adults. For TCRbeta chain sequencing, PBMC samples from trial participants were taken at day 0 and at day 28 after the second dose. This record belongs to a study of T cell responses to AZD1222 COVID-19 vaccine (dated by TCRdb to about 2021). Regarding the study in general: A total of 233 trial participants underwent TCR sequencing, of whom some 200 had received two doses of AZD1222 and about 25 had received two doses of the MenACWY control vaccine. Trial participants were enrolled by age into subgroups of 18-55, 56-69 and 70-plus years, and roughly 160, 29 and 62 TCR-sequenced participants, respectively, were included in these subgroups.

Deletion took 2 bases off V and 6 bases off J, with a span of 7 bases between the germline ends. For CDR1 and CDR2, the germline V gene lists ENHRY and SYGVKD. From the cysteine up to the phenylalanine, the CDR3 has a length of 13 residues. CDR3 DNA only is kept here, 39 bases in frame from base 1. The CDR3 regions of human TCRbeta chains were analyzed by immunosequencing. The study's processing was this. Repertoire TCRs were matched against a reference library of SARS-CoV-2-specific TCRs generated with the MIRA antigen-specificity platform. Breadth was defined as the fraction of unique TCRs that were SARS-CoV-2-associated, and depth was defined as the fraction of total T cells that were SARS-CoV-2-associated. Each spike-specific TCR was assigned to its reactive spike region and to a CD4 or CD8 class using the MIRA data. Log10-transformed breadth and depth values were compared by one-way ANOVA with Sidak's multiple comparisons tests. TCRdb retrieved this table from immuneACCESS and kept in-frame rearrangements only. Not all clones are present; in checked studies, unresolved V genes account for under half, and no reason is known for the remainder. The V and J calls and the clone size are those of that table, but D and trimming were determined from the DNA. Across this sample there are under 150,000 clones, with approximately 88% seen only once. The ten most abundant clones make up 6.5% of the sample.

General conclusions and limits of the study: Reportedly, almost half of the unique spike-specific TCRs recognized epitopes lying outside the regions that are mutated in the B.1.351 and B.1.1.7 variants. CD4 TCRs associated with the vaccine covered the entire spike protein, and the dominant responses were in regions 160-218 and 743-854. In the small 56-69-year group, the increase in depth fell short of significance, most likely because of low power. Only five or six AZD1222 recipients were SARS-CoV-2 seropositive at baseline, limiting conclusions about previously exposed vaccinees. Participants were mostly white British, with more females than males. The authors suggested clonal diversity may have been underestimated. A significant rise in spike-specific TCR breadth and depth was observed after two AZD1222 doses relative to day 0 and relative to MenACWY recipients. Because no day 14 peak-response samples were available, the repertoires could be characterized only after the peak T cell response.

The sequencing here drew on peripheral blood, taken 28 days after the second AZD1222 dose. The chain uses TRBV10-3 and TRBJ2-2, with no reliable assignment of the D segment. The clonotype originates from an adult who received the AZD1222 COVID-19 vaccine. The CDR3 region: CAISERVAGELFF. The nucleotide sequence reads as follows: TGTGCCATCAGTGAGAGGGTGGCCGGGGAGCTGTTTTTT.